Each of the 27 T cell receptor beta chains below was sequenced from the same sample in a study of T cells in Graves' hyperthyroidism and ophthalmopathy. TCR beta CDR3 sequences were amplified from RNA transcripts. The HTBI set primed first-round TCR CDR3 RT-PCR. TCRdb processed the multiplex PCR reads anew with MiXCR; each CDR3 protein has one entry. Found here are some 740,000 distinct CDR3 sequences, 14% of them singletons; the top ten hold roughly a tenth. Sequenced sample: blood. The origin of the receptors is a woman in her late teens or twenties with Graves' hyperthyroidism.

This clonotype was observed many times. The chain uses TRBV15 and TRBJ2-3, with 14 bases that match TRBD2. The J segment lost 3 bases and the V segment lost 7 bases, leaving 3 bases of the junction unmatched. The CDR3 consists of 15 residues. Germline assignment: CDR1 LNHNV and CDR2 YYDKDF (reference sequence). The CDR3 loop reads CATTGTSGSTDTQYF. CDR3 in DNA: TGTGCCACCACCGGGACTAGCGGGAGTACAGATACGCAGTATTTT.

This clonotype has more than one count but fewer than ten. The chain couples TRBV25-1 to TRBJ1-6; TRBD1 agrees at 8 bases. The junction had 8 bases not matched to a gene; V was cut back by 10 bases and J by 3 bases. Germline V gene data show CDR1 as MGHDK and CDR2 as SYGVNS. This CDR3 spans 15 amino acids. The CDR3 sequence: CATSDRASYNSPLHF. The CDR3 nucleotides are TGTGCCACCTCGGACAGGGCGAGCTATAATTCACCCCTCCACTTT.

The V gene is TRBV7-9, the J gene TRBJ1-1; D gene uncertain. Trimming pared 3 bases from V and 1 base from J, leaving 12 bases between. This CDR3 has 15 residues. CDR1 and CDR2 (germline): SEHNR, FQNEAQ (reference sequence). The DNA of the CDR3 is TGTGCCAGCAGCTTCGCGGGCTGGGGGAACACTGAAGCTTTCTTT. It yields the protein CASSFAGWGNTEAFF. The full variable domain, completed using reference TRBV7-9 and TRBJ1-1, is DTGVSQNPRHKITKRGQNVTFRCDPISEHNRLYWYRQTLGQGPEFLTYFQNEAQLEKSRLLSDRFSAERPKGSFSTLEIQRTEQGDSAMYLCASSFAGWGNTEAFFGQGTRLTVV.

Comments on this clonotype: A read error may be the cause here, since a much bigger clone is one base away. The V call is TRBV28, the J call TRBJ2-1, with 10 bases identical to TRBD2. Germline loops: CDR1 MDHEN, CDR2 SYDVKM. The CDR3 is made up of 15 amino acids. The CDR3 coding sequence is TGTGCCAGCAGTTTCAGGACTAGCGGCTACAATAAGCAGTTCTTC. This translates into CASSFRTSGYNKQFF. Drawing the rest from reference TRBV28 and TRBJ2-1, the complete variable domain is DVKVTQSSRYLVKRTGEKVFLECVQDMDHENMFWYRQDPGLGLRLIYFSYDVKMKEKGDIPEGYSVSREKKERFSLILESASTNQTSMYLCASSFRTSGYNKQFFGPGTRLTVL.

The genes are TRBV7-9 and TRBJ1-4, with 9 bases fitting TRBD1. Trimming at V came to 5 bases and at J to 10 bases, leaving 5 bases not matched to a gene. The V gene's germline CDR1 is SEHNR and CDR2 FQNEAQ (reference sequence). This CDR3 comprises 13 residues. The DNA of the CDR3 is TGTGCCAGCAGCGCTGGACAGGGGACAAAACTGTTTTTT. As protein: CASSAGQGTKLFF.

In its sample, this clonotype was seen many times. The CDR3 nucleotides read TGTGCCTGGAGCACGGGGTGGGGAGCTGGATCACCCCTCCACTTT. The encoded protein is CAWSTGWGAGSPLHF. This rearrangement joins TRBV30 to TRBJ1-6; unclear D gene. The CDR3 runs to 15 residues. Germline V CDR1 and CDR2: GTSNPN, SVGIG (reference sequence). V was cut by 3 bases and J by 10 bases, with 19 bases left in between.

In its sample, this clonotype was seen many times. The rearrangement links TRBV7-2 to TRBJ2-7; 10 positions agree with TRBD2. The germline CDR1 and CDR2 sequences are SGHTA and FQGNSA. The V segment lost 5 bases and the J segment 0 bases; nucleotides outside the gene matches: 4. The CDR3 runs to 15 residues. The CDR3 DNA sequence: TGTGCCAGCAGCACAAGCGGGAGGGGCTCCTACGAGCAGTACTTC. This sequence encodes CASSTSGRGSYEQYF.

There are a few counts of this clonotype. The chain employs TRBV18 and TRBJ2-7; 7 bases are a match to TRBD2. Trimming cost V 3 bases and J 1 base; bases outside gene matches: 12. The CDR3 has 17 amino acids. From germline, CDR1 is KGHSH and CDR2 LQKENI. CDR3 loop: CASSPTATLALSYEQYF. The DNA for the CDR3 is TGTGCCAGCTCACCTACAGCCACACTAGCGTTGTCCTACGAGCAGTACTTC. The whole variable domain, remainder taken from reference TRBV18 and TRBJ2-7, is NAGVMQNPRHLVRRRGQEARLRCSPMKGHSHVYWYRQLPEEGLKFMVYLQKENIIDESGMPKERFSAEFPKEGPSILRIQQVVRGDSAAYFCASSPTATLALSYEQYFGPGTRLTVT.

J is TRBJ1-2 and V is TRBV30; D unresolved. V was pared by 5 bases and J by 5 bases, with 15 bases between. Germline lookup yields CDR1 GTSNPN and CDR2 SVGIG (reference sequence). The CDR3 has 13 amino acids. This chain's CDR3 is CAWGRAQFYGYTF. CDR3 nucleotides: TGTGCCTGGGGACGTGCGCAGTTTTATGGCTACACCTTC.

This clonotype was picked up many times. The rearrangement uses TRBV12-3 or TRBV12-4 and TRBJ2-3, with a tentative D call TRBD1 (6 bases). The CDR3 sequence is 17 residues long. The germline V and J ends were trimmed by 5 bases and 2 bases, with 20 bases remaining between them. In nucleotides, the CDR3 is TGTGCCAGCAGTCCTAACCCCCGCAGGGGACACACAGATACGCAGTATTTT. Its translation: CASSPNPRRGHTDTQYF.

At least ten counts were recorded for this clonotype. The chain's CDR3 is CASSLRPPSTGKNTEAFF. CDR3 coding DNA: TGCGCCAGCAGCCTGCGGCCTCCCTCGACAGGGAAGAACACTGAAGCTTTCTTT. V gene TRBV4-1 combines with J gene TRBJ1-1, with 7 bases that match TRBD1. CDR1 is MGHRA and CDR2 is YSYEKL in the germline V gene. The CDR3 is 18 amino acids. Trimming removed 4 bases from V and 1 base from J; junction bases left unmatched: 15.

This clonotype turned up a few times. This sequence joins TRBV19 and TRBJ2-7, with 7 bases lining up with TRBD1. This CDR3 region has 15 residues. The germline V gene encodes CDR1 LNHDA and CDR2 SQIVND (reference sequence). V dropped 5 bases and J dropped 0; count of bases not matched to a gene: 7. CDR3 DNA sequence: TGTGCCAGTAGTCTACAGGGGCGAACCTCCTACGAGCAGTACTTC. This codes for CASSLQGRTSYEQYF.

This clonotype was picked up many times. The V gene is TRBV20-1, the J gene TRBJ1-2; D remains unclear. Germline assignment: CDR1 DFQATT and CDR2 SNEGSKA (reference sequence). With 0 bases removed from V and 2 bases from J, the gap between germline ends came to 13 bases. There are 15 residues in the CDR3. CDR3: CSARDQETMNYGYTF. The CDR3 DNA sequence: TGCAGTGCTAGAGATCAGGAAACAATGAACTATGGCTACACCTTC.

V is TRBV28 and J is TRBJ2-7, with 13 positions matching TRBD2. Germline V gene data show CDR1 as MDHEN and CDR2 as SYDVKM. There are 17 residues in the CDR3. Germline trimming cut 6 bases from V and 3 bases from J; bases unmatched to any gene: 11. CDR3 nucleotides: TGTGCCAGCAGGCCATATCGGACTAGCGGGAGTCTCTACGAGCAGTACTTC. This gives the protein CASRPYRTSGSLYEQYF.

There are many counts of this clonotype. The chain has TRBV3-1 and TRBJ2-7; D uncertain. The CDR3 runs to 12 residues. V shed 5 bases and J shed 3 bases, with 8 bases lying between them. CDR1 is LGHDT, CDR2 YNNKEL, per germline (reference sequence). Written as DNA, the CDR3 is TGTGCCAGCAGCGGACGTTTCTACGAGCAGTACTTC. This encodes CASSGRFYEQYF.

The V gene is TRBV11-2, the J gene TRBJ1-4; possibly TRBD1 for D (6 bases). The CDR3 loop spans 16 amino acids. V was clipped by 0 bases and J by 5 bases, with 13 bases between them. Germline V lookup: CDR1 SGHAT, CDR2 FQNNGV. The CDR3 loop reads CASSLDLWRGNEKLFF. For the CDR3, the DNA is TGTGCCAGCAGCTTAGATCTATGGAGGGGGAATGAAAAACTGTTTTTT. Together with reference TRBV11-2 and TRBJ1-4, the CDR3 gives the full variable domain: EAGVAQSPRYKIIEKRQSVAFWCNPISGHATLYWYQQILGQGPKLLIQFQNNGVVDDSQLPKDRFSAERLKGVDSTLKIQPAKLEDSAVYLCASSLDLWRGNEKLFFGSGTQLSVL.

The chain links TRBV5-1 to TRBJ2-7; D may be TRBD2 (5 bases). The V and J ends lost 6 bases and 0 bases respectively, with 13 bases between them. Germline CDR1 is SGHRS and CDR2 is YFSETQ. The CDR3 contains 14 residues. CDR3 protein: CASTKDGNSYEQYF. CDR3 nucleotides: TGCGCCAGCACAAAGGACGGGAACTCCTACGAGCAGTACTTC.

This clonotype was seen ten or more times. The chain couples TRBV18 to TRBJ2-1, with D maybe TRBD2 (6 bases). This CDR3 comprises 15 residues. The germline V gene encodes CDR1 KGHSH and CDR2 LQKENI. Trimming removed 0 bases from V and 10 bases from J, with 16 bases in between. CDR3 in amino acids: CASSPPGLHYGEQFF. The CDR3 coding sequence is TGTGCCAGCTCACCACCGGGACTCCACTACGGGGAGCAGTTCTTC.

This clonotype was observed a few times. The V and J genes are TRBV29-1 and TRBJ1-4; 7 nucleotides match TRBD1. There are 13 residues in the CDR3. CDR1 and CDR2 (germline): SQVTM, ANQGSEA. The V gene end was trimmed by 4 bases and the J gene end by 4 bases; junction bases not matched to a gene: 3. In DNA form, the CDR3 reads TGCAGCGTTGGGGACAGACATAATGAAAAACTGTTTTTT. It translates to CSVGDRHNEKLFF.

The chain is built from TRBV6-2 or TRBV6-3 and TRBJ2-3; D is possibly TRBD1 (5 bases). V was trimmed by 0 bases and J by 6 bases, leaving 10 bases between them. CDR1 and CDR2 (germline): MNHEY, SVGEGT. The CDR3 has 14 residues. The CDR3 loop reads CASSYSSGFDTQYF. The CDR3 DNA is TGTGCCAGCAGTTACTCGTCAGGGTTCGATACGCAGTATTTT.

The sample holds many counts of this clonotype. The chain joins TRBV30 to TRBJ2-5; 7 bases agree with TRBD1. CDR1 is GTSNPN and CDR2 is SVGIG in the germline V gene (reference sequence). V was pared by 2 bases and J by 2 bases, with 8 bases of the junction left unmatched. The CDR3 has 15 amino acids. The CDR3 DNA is TGTGCCTGGAGTTCCGGGACAGCGGTACAAGAGACCCAGTACTTC. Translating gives CAWSSGTAVQETQYF.

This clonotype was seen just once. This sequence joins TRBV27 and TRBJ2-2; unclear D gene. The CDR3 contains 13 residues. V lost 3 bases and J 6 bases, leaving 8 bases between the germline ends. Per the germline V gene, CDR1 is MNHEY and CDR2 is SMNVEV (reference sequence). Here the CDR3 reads CASSFPGPGELFF. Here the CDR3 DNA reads TGTGCCAGCAGTTTTCCCGGGCCCGGGGAGCTGTTTTTT.

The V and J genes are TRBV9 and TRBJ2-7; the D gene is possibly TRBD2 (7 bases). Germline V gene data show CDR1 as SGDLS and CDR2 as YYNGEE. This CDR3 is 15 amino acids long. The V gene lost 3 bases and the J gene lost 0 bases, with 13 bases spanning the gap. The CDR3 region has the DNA TGTGCCAGCAGCGCAGGAGGGGGGGACTCCTACGAGCAGTACTTC. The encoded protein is CASSAGGGDSYEQYF.

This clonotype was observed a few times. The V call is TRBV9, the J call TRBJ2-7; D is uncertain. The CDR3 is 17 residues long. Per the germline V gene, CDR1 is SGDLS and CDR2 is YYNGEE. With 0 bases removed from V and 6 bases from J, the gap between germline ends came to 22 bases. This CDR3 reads CASSVGPPYGKWSEQYF. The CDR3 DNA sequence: TGTGCCAGCAGCGTAGGGCCTCCGTACGGAAAATGGTCCGAGCAGTACTTC. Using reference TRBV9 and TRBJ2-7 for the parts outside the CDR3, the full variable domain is DSGVTQTPKHLITATGQRVTLRCSPRSGDLSVYWYQQSLDQGLQFLIQYYNGEERAKGNILERFSAQQFPDLHSELNLSSLELGDSALYFCASSVGPPYGKWSEQYFGPGTRLTVT.

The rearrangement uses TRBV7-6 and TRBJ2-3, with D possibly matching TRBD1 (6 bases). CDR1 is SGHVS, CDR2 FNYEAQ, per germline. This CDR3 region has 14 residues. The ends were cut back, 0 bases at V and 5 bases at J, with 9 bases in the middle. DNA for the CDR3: TGTGCCAGCAGCTTAGCGGTCAGGGGAGATACGCAGTATTTT. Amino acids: CASSLAVRGDTQYF.

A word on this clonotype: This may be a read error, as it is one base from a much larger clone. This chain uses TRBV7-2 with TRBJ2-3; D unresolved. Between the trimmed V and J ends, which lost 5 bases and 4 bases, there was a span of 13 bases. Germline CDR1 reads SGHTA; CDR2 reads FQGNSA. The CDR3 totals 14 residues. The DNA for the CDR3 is TGTGCCAGCAGCCCCCGGGCGTCGGCAGATACGCAGTATTTT. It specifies CASSPRASADTQYF.

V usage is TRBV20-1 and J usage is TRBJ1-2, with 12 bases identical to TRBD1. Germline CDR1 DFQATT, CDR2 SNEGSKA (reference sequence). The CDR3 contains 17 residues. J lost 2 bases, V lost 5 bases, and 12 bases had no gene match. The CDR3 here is CSARGTGGPRANYGYTF. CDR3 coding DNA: TGCAGTGCTCGCGGGACAGGGGGCCCACGGGCGAACTATGGCTACACCTTC.